Below, one T cell receptor (beta chain) is given with its context. The sample holds one count of this clone. This receptor's antigen is unknown. Per-nucleotide qualities are absent, and no much larger clonotype sits a single base away. V and J are truncated by 4 bases and 3 bases respectively, leaving an intervening sequence of 9 bases. The CDR1 and CDR2 encoded by the germline V gene are SGHAT and FQNNGV. The CDR3 contains 14 residues, cysteine and phenylalanine counted. CDR3 DNA is the only sequence kept; it has 42 bases, read in frame from the first base. The data were taken from a study of OX40 agonist ivuxolimab in advanced cancers. Some background on the complete study: The costimulatory receptor OX40 (CD134) was targeted by ivuxolimab, a fully human IgG2 agonistic monoclonal antibody. Partial responses occurred in three dose-escalation patients, of whom one had hepatocellular carcinoma and two had cutaneous melanoma. A male proportion of roughly 80% and a mean age of approximately 58 years, ranging from roughly 23 to 85, were recorded for the dose-escalation cohort. Of the roughly 54 dose-escalation patients, hepatocellular carcinoma was present in approximately 20, melanoma in around 15, renal cell carcinoma in 9 and head and neck cancer in 9. Intravenous ivuxolimab was administered to patients every 2 weeks at six dose levels: 0.01, 0.1, 0.3, 1.5, 3 and 10 mg/kg. Peripheral TCRbeta sequencing was intended to test whether TCR sequence diversity was altered and clonal T-cell expansion was caused by ivuxolimab. The paper covers the monotherapy dose-escalation part of the phase I ivuxolimab trial, which included N of about 51 patients. Prior anti-PD-1, anti-PD-L1 or anti-CTLA-4 therapy was permitted, and roughly two fifths of dose-escalation patients had received checkpoint inhibitors.

The research as a whole found: Low levels of normalized T-cell clonal expansion were also seen in some patients who did not respond. Which antigens the clonally expanded peripheral T cells were specific for was not determined. After ivuxolimab, expanded clones were on average more numerous among CD8+ T cells than among CD4+ T cells. Partial responders in the 0.1-3.0 mg/kg groups had among the lowest normalized peripheral clonal expansion, especially among CD8+ T cells. At doses of 0.1 to 3.0 mg/kg, clonal expansion of both CD4+ and CD8+ blood T cells was observed from baseline to week 6.

Patients with autoimmune disease history or receiving systemic immunosuppression were excluded from the trial. Peripheral blood for TCR sequencing was collected from all dose cohorts at baseline, on cycle 4 day 1, and on cycle 7 day 1. The samples were taken from a phase I, first-in-human, multicenter, open-label dose-escalation trial of ivuxolimab. Adults with locally advanced or metastatic head and neck squamous cell, hepatocellular, melanoma or renal cell carcinoma were enrolled in the trial. Before TCR sequencing, CD4+ T cells and CD8+ T cells from peripheral blood were sorted into separate populations. For sequencing of the TCRbeta CDR3 region, genomic DNA was extracted from the sorted cells. TCRbeta CDR3 regions were sequenced using the immunoSEQ Assay. The immuneACCESS repertoire file appears here via TCRdb, limited to in-frame rearrangements. These files lack a portion of the clones; in checked studies, under half of the deficit traces to unresolved V genes, and the cause of the others is not known. The sample table holds about 64,000 clones, of which roughly 87% were seen once. 2.5% to 3% of the sample comes from the top ten.

The receptor chain draws on TRBV11-2 and TRBJ2-2, with an unclear D gene assignment. This TCR was recovered from an adult with an advanced solid tumor such as melanoma, head and neck, liver or kidney cancer. The material was CD4+ or CD8+ T cells sorted from blood, obtained in a trial of the OX40 agonist ivuxolimab. This receptor has the CDR3 CASSSRLDTGELFF. The DNA sequence reads TGTGCCAGCAGCTCGAGACTGGACACCGGGGAGCTGTTTTTT.